The source of this T cell receptor (beta chain) is a study of shared clonotypes between healthy human individuals. The germline V gene encodes CDR1 SGHKS and CDR2 YYEKEE (reference sequence). This CDR3 is 12 amino acids long. V lost 7 bases and J 5 bases, leaving 12 bases between the germline ends. The naive CD8 fraction comprised CD45RO-negative cells positively selected for CCR7 and excluded terminally differentiated effector memory CD45RA+ cells. Donors, without exception, were Caucasian adults residing in Nashville, Tennessee. Deep-level assay runs were performed. Sequenced by immunoSEQ multiplex PCR; TCRdb stores in-frame clones only, minus some. The sample comprises about 2.1 million clones, 93% of which are singletons, and approximately 1.7% rests with the top ten.

V and J are TRBV5-5 and TRBJ1-2, with D hard to call. Material: naive CD8+ T cells from PBMCs. The sequence derives from a man younger than 35 in good health. Some clones in this sample may be carry-over from other donors' samples. CDR3 sequence: CASYTRPYGYTF. DNA of the CDR3: TGTGCCAGCTACACAAGACCATATGGCTACACCTTC.